Listed below are T cell receptor beta chains from one sample, sequenced in a study of OX40 agonist ivuxolimab in advanced cancers. This table comes from immunoSEQ multiplex PCR, and its TCRdb copy is limited to in-frame clones, with some not included. The data show tens of thousands of clones, approximately 94% seen once. The sequencing used CD4+ or CD8+ T cells sorted from blood, collected in a trial of the OX40 agonist ivuxolimab. The source of these receptors is an adult with an advanced solid tumor such as melanoma, head and neck, liver or kidney cancer. The conserved cysteine and the conserved F or W are not part of the CDR3 here. Each record gives: J gene, V gene, CDR3 length, clone size, CDR3 protein. Size is stated for part of the rows, as once, few or many counts, or as a class when the clone is expanded.

TRBJ2-1	TRBV6-5	13	-	ASRNGLAGGNEQF
TRBJ1-5	TRBV25-1	13	-	ASSGDRAGNQPQH
TRBJ2-3	TRBV27	14	-	ASSLRLAGTSDTQY
TRBJ2-7	TRBV7-9	12	once	ASSSTGVGYEQY
TRBJ2-7	TRBV19	12	-	ASSVLTGSGEQY
TRBJ1-2	TRBV2	14	-	ASRSRVDAVRDGYT
-	TRBV7-9	12	-	ASSPTGLSYEQY
TRBJ2-7	TRBV30	11	-	AWSYPGAYEQY
TRBJ1-4	TRBV13	11	-	ASSTGTNEKLF
TRBJ2-7	TRBV27	14	-	ASSLNRDRLSYEQY
TRBJ1-1	TRBV6-5	13	-	ASSYSGLTSTEAF
TRBJ1-2	TRBV5-8	13	-	ASSLTPSGLPGYT
TRBJ2-3	TRBV6-5	11	-	ARLTGVTDTQY
TRBJ2-7	TRBV6-1	11	-	ASSEGNPYEQY
TRBJ2-1	TRBV9	12	-	ASTLSGRRDEQF
TRBJ2-7	TRBV7-9	10	-	ASSLIAYEQY
TRBJ1-2	TRBV19	10	-	ATGTGIYGYT
TRBJ2-5	TRBV27	13	-	ASSLGTGDGETQY
TRBJ1-1	TRBV9	11	-	ASSPDGNTEAF
TRBJ2-1	TRBV28	13	-	ASSPRTGGDDEQF
TRBJ2-7	TRBV7-9	10	-	ASSDNSYEQY
TRBJ2-1	TRBV27	13	-	ASSTGTARYNEQF